The entry that follows covers one T cell receptor beta chain sequence. What it binds is not known. V was trimmed by 0 bases and J by 6 bases, leaving 13 bases between them. The length of the CDR3 is 15 residues. The germline CDR1 and CDR2 sequences are SGHRS and YFSETQ. Measured with immunoSEQ multiplex PCR; TCRdb has only the in-frame clones, and not every one. The sample has about 52,000 clones, roughly 80% seen once. This entry is derived from a study of identifying expanded T cells in peripheral blood. The study, taken as a whole, reports: Roughly two-week clone count variance significantly increased as total template count grew.

The chain employs TRBV5-1 and TRBJ1-5; D gene uncertain. The sample consisted of blood. The TCR originated in a person between 18 and 75 years old in good health. The CDR3 spells CASSLDGRGGQPQHF. The CDR3 DNA sequence: TGCGCCAGCAGCTTGGATGGCCGGGGAGGTCAGCCCCAGCATTTT.